A selection of T cell receptor beta chains follows, all from one sample in a study of blood T cells in healthy people across ages. TCRdb reanalysed the 5' RACE reads using MiXCR and keeps one entry per CDR3 protein. Counted here are over a million distinct CDR3 sequences, approximately 43% occurring once; the ten biggest clones make up around 4%. The sequencing sample was made of blood. The receptors originated from a woman between 18 and 29 years old in good health. Each CDR3 is given with its conserved first and last residue. D genes are given only for firm matches. Clone size is given for some rows only: seen once, a few or many times, or a class if the clone is expanded.

>NA|TRBD2|TRBJ2-2|TRBV4-3
TGCGCCAGCAGCGTCCGCGGGAGGGGAAACACCGGGGAGCTGTTTTTT
CASSVRGRGNTGELFF
>many|NA|TRBJ2-1|TRBV4-3
TGCGCCAGCAGCCACCTAGCGAGCTCCTACAATGAGCAGTTCTTC
CASSHLASSYNEQFF
>NA|TRBD2|TRBJ2-7|TRBV7-8
TGTGCCAGCAGCATCTACGGGGGGGACAATGAGCAGTACTTC
CASSIYGGDNEQYF
>NA|TRBD1|TRBJ2-5|TRBV2
TGTGCCAGCACGACAGGGTCATGGGAGCAGTACTTC
CASTTGSWEQYF
>NA|TRBD2|TRBJ2-1|TRBV27
TGTGCCAGCAGTTTTCAAAGCGGGAGGAACTCCTACAATGAGCAGTTCTTC
CASSFQSGRNSYNEQFF
>NA|TRBD2|TRBJ2-4|TRBV12-3/TRBV12-4
TGTGCCAGCGGCGGGAGCGCATTTGGGAACATTCAGTACTTC
CASGGSAFGNIQYF
>once|NA|TRBJ1-5|TRBV7-9
TGTGCCAGCAGCTGGGGCCAACGTGACAATCAGCCCCAGCATTTT
CASSWGQRDNQPQHF
>NA|TRBD1|TRBJ1-4|TRBV7-2
TGTGCCAGCAGCTTGGCCGGGACAGCCTCCGGAAAACTGTTTTTT
CASSLAGTASGKLFF
>NA|TRBD1|TRBJ2-4|TRBV24-1
TGTGCCACCAGTGACCTAAACGACAGGGGAGGAAACATTCAGTACTTC
CATSDLNDRGGNIQYF
>NA|NA|TRBJ2-1|TRBV6-2/TRBV6-3
TGTGCCAGCAGTTACTCCGGACCCAGGGGCGATGAGCAGTTCTTC
CASSYSGPRGDEQFF
>many|NA|TRBJ2-3|TRBV7-3
TGTGCCAGCAGCTCTACCCCGGGACCCGGCACAGATACGCAGTATTTT
CASSSTPGPGTDTQYF
>NA|TRBD1|TRBJ1-4|TRBV20-1
TGCAGTGCTCTCCGACAGGGGAGGGCTAATGAAAAACTGTTTTTT
CSALRQGRANEKLFF
>many|NA|TRBJ2-1|TRBV7-9
TGTGCCAGCAGCTTTTCGATTGGGGAGGTTGGCTACAATGAGCAGTTCTTC
CASSFSIGEVGYNEQFF
>few|NA|TRBJ1-2|TRBV28
TGTGCCAGCAGTCTACCGTTTGGGGATGCGGTTGGTTATGGCTACACCTTC
CASSLPFGDAVGYGYTF
>NA|NA|TRBJ2-3|TRBV9
TGTGCCAGCAGCGGTTCGGGGACAATGCGCACAGATACGCAGTATTTT
CASSGSGTMRTDTQYF
>NA|TRBD2|TRBJ2-7|TRBV11-2
TGTGCCAGCCAAACTAGCGGGCTCCTCTACGAGCAGTACTTC
CASQTSGLLYEQYF
>NA|TRBD2|TRBJ2-7|TRBV20-1
TGCAGTGCTAGACCACTAGCGGAGCACTACAATGAGCAGTACTTC
CSARPLAEHYNEQYF
>once|TRBD2|TRBJ2-3|TRBV6-6
TGTGCCAGCAGTCTTAGCGGGGGGGTTCGTACAGATACGCAGTATTTT
CASSLSGGVRTDTQYF
>NA|NA|TRBJ2-3|TRBV29-1
TGCAGCGGAACGACCGGGACACGAAGCACAGATACGCAGTATTTT
CSGTTGTRSTDTQYF
>NA|NA|TRBJ1-2|TRBV6-6
TGTGCCAGCAGTTATGATGGGGGGAGTGGGAGCAACTATGGCTACACCTTC
CASSYDGGSGSNYGYTF
>NA|TRBD1|TRBJ1-1|TRBV4-1
TGCGCCAGCAGCCAAGAGGACAGGGCGAACACTGAAGCTTTCTTT
CASSQEDRANTEAFF
>few|TRBD1|TRBJ1-2|TRBV6-5
TGTGCCAGCAGCGCGGACAGGACAGATGGCTACACCTTC
CASSADRTDGYTF
>NA|NA|TRBJ1-4|TRBV4-3
TGCGCCAGCAGCAAACAGTGGGGGAATGAAAAACTGTTTTTT
CASSKQWGNEKLFF
>many|NA|TRBJ2-7|TRBV27
TGTGCCAGCAGTTTATCGGGGGTTTCCTACGAGCAGTACTTC
CASSLSGVSYEQYF
>NA|NA|TRBJ2-3|TRBV7-6
TGTGCCAGCAGCTCTAGGGGGGCTTATACAGATACGCAGTATTTT
CASSSRGAYTDTQYF
>NA|TRBD1|TRBJ2-7|TRBV6-5
TGTGCCAGCAATACCGGGACAGGTACCTACGAGCAGTACTTC
CASNTGTGTYEQYF
>NA|TRBD1|TRBJ2-2|TRBV15
TGTGCCACCAGCAGAAGTCAGGGGGACACCGGGGAGCTGTTTTTT
CATSRSQGDTGELFF
>few|NA|TRBJ2-1|TRBV18
TGTGCCAGCTCACTCGCGTGGGAGCAGTTCTTC
CASSLAWEQFF
>many|NA|TRBJ2-3|TRBV9
TGTGCCAGCTCCGGGGGAGGACACCACACAGATACGCAGTATTTT
CASSGGGHHTDTQYF
>NA|TRBD2|TRBJ2-3|TRBV29-1
TGCAGCGTTGACCTCGGACTAGCGGGAGGGGGGGCGCAGTATTTT
CSVDLGLAGGGAQYF
>NA|NA|TRBJ1-2|TRBV27
TGTGCCAGCAGTAAGACAGGACTCTATGGCTACACCTTC
CASSKTGLYGYTF
>few|TRBD1|TRBJ2-3|TRBV29-1
TGCAGCGTAGAGCCGGGACAGGTCGTCCTGAGCACAGATACGCAGTATTTT
CSVEPGQVVLSTDTQYF
>NA|NA|TRBJ2-3|TRBV19
TGTGCCAGTAGTTCTTACATGGATACGCAGTATTTT
CASSSYMDTQYF
>few|NA|TRBJ2-7|TRBV5-1
TGCGCCAGCAGCCTTACGACAGAGAACTACGAGCAGTACTTC
CASSLTTENYEQYF
>NA|NA|TRBJ2-3|TRBV7-9
TGTGCCAGCGGAACGGCTAGCACAGATACGCAGTATTTT
CASGTASTDTQYF
>NA|TRBD1|TRBJ1-1|TRBV5-6
TGTGCCAGCAGCTCCCTTGGACAGGTCGGAGCTTTCTTT
CASSSLGQVGAFF
>few|NA|TRBJ1-2|TRBV11-2
TGTGCCAGCAGCGTGGGACCGAGCTATGGCTACACCTTC
CASSVGPSYGYTF
>NA|NA|TRBJ2-7|TRBV12-3/TRBV12-4
TGTGCCAGCAGTCATCCCGACCAGACAGGATCCTGCGAGCAGTACTTC
CASSHPDQTGSCEQYF
>NA|NA|TRBJ1-1|TRBV4-1
TGCGCCAGCAGCCAAGAGTACGGCAGAAAGAACACTGAAGCTTTCTTT
CASSQEYGRKNTEAFF
>few|TRBD2|TRBJ2-3|TRBV12-3/TRBV12-4
TGTGCCAGCAGTCCGTTCAGCGGGAAAGGGACAGATACGCAGTATTTT
CASSPFSGKGTDTQYF
>NA|TRBD1|TRBJ2-7|TRBV4-2
TGTGCCAGCAGCCAGGAAACAGGGGGCCTAATATACAATGAGCAGTACTTC
CASSQETGGLIYNEQYF
>NA|TRBD1|TRBJ2-2|TRBV20-1
TGCAGTCCTACCGACAGGGGGATCACCGGGGAGCTGTTTTTT
CSPTDRGITGELFF
>NA|TRBD1|TRBJ2-7|TRBV28
TGTGCCAGCAGCCAACTGGGGAGACAGGGAGCCTACGAGCAGTACTTC
CASSQLGRQGAYEQYF
>NA|NA|TRBJ2-1|TRBV28
TGTGCCAGCAGTCCACTGACTGAAGCTCGACCCTACAATGAGCAGTTCTTC
CASSPLTEARPYNEQFF
>NA|TRBD2|TRBJ2-7|TRBV11-1
TGTGCCAGCAGCTGGACTAGTCCCGACTACGAGCAGTACTTC
CASSWTSPDYEQYF
>few|NA|TRBJ2-1|TRBV27
TGTGCCAGCAGTTTGTCTACTCCCTCCTACAATGAGCAGTTCTTC
CASSLSTPSYNEQFF
>many|NA|TRBJ2-1|TRBV20-1
TGCAGTGCTGCCCAAGGGGGTGAGCAGTTCTTC
CSAAQGGEQFF
>NA|NA|TRBJ1-5|TRBV7-2
TGTGCCAGCAGCTTAGCCCCTCATCAGCCCCAGCATTTT
CASSLAPHQPQHF
>NA|NA|TRBJ2-2|TRBV29-1
TGCAGCGTTGCAAGAGGGGGGTCGGACACCGGGGAGCTGTTTTTT
CSVARGGSDTGELFF
>many|NA|TRBJ1-2|TRBV20-1
TGCAGTGCTAGAGATAATACCCTCGCTAACTATGGCTACACCTTC
CSARDNTLANYGYTF
>NA|TRBD2|TRBJ2-4|TRBV7-8
TGTGCCAGCAGCTTAGCCCAGCTAGCGGAGTACTTC
CASSLAQLAEYF
>NA|TRBD1|TRBJ2-7|TRBV7-9
TGTGCCAGCAGCTTAGCGGGGACAGGACGCTACAATGAGCAGTACTTC
CASSLAGTGRYNEQYF